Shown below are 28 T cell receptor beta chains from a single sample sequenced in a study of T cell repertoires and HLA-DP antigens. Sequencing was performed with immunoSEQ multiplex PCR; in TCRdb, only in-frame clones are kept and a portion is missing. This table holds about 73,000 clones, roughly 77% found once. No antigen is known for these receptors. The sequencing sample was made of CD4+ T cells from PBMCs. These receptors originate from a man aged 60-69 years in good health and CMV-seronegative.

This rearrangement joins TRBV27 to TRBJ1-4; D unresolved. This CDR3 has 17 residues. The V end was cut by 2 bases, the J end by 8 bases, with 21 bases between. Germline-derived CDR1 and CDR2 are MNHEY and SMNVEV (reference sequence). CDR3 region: CASSLRQASRVGEKLFF. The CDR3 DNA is TGTGCCAGCAGTTTACGGCAGGCCTCGAGGGTTGGGGAAAAACTGTTTTTT.

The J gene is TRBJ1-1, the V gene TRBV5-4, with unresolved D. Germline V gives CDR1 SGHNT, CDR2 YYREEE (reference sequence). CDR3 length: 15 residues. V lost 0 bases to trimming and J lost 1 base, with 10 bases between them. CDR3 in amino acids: CASSLVGSSNTEAFF. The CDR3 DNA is TGTGCCAGCAGCTTGGTAGGGTCCTCGAACACTGAAGCTTTCTTT.

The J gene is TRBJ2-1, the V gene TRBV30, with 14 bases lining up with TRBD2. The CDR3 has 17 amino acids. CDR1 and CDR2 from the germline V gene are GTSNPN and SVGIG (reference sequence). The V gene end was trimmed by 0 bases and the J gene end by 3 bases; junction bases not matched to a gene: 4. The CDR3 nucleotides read TGTGCCTGGAGTGTCGGGACTAGCGGGAGTAACTACAATGAGCAGTTCTTC. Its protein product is CAWSVGTSGSNYNEQFF.

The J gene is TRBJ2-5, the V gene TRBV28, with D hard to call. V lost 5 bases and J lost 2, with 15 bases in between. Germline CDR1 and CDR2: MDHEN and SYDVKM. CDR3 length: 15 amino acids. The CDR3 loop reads CASSTTARAQETQYF. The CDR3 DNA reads TGTGCCAGCAGTACCACGGCAAGAGCTCAAGAGACCCAGTACTTC.

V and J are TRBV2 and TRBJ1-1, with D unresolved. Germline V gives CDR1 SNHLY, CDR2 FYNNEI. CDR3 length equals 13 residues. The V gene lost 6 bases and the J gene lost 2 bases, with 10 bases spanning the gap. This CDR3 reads CASRTDRNTEAFF. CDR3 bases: TGTGCCAGCAGAACAGATCGTAACACTGAAGCTTTCTTT.

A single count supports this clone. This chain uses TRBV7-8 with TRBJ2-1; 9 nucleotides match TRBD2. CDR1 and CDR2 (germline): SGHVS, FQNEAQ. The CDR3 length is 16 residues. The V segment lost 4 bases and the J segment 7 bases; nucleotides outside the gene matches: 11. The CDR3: CASSSLGGRAGNEQFF. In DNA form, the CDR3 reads TGTGCCAGCAGCTCCCTCGGCGGGAGGGCCGGTAATGAGCAGTTCTTC.

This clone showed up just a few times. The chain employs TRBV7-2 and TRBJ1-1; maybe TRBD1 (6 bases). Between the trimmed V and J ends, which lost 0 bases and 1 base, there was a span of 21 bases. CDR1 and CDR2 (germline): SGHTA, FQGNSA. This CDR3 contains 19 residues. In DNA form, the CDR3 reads TGTGCCAGCAGCTTAGCGTATCCCGGCGGGGGGCGCACGAACACTGAAGCTTTCTTT. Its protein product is CASSLAYPGGGRTNTEAFF.

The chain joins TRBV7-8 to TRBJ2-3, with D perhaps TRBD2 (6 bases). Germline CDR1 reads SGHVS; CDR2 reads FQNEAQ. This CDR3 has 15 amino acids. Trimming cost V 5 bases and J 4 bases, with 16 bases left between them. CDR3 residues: CASSPSGLVPDTQYF. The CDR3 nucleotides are TGTGCCAGCAGCCCCAGCGGGCTAGTGCCAGATACGCAGTATTTT.

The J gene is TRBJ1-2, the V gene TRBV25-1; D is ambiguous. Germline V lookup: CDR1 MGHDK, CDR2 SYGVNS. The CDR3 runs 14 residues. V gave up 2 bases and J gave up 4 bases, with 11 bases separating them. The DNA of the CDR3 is TGTGCCAGCAGTGAAGAGGGCTTAGTCTATGGCTACACCTTC. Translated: CASSEEGLVYGYTF.

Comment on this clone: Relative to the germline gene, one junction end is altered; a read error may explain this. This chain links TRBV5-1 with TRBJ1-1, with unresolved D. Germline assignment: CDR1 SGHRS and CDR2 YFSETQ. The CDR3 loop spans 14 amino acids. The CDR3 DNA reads TGCGCCAGCAGGTTGGATGTGGAGAACACTGAAGCTTTCTTT. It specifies CASRLDVENTEAFF.

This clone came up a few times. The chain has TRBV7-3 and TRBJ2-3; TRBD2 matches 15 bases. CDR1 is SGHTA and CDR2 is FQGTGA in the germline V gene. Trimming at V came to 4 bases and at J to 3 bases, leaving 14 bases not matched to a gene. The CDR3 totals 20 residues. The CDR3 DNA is TGTGCCAGCAGCTCAAAACCTCCGGGACTAGCGGGAGGAATGACAGATACGCAGTATTTT. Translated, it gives CASSSKPPGLAGGMTDTQYF.

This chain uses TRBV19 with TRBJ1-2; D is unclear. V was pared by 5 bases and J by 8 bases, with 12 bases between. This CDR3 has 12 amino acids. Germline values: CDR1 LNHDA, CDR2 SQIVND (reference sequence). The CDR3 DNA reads TGTGCCAGTAGTTTCCCCTCGGGCGGCTACACCTTC. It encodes CASSFPSGGYTF.

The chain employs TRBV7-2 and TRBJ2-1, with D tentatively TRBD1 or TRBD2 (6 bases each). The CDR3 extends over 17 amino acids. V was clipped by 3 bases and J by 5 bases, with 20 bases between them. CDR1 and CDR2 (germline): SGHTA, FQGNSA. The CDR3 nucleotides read TGTGCCAGCAGCTTTGGTCCGACGGGGGCCAGGGACAATGAGCAGTTCTTC. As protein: CASSFGPTGARDNEQFF.

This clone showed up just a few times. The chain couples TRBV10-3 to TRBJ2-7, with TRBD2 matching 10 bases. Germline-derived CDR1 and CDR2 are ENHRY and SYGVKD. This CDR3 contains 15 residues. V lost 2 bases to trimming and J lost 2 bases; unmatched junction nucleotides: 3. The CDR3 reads CAISEGGLAAYEQYV. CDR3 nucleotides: TGTGCCATCAGTGAGGGAGGACTAGCGGCCTACGAGCAGTACGTC.

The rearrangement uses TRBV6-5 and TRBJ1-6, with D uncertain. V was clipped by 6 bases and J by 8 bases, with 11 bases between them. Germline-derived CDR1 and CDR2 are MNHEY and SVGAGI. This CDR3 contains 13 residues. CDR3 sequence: CASSLSRDSPLHF. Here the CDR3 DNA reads TGTGCCAGCAGCCTTAGTAGGGATTCACCCCTCCACTTT.

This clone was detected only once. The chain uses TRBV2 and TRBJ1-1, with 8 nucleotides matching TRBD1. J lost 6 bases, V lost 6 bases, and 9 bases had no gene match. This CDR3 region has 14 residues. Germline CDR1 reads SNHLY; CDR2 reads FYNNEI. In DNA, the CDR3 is TGTGCCAGCAGGTATGGACAGGGAAGGCCTGAAGCTTTCTTT. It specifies CASRYGQGRPEAFF.

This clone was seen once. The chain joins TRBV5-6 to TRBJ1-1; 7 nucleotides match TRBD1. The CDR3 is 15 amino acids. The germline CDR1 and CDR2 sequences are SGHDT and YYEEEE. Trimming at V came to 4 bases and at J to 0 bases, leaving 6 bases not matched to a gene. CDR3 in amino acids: CASSRDSSMNTEAFF. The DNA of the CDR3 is TGTGCCAGCAGCAGGGACAGTAGTATGAACACTGAAGCTTTCTTT.

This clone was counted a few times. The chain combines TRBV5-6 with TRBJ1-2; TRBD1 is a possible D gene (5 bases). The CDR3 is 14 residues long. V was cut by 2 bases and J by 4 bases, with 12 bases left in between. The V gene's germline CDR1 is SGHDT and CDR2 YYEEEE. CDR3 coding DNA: TGTGCCAGCAGCTTCGGGGGACTTACCTATGGCTACACCTTC. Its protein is CASSFGGLTYGYTF.

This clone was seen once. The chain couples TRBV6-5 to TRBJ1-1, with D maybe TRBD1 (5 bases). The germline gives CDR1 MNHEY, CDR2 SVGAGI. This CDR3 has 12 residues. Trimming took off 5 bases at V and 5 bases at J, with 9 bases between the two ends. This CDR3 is CASSKTATEAFF. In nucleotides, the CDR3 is TGTGCCAGCAGTAAGACAGCTACTGAAGCTTTCTTT.

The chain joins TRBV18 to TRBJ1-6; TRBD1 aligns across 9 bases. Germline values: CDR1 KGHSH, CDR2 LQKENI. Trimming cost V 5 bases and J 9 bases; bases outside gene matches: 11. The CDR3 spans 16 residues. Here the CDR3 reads CASSVPDGTGRSPLHF. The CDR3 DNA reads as TGTGCCAGCTCAGTTCCCGACGGGACAGGGCGTTCACCCCTCCACTTT.

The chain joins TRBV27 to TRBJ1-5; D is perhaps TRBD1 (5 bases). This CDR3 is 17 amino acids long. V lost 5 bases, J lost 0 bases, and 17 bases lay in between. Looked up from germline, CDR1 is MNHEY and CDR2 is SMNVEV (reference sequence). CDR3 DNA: TGTGCCAGCAGTCCCTGGGGAGGGGAAGGTAGCAATCAGCCCCAGCATTTT. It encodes CASSPWGGEGSNQPQHF.

CDR3 sequence: CASSLPGGDYGYTF. The CDR3 region has the DNA TGTGCCAGCAGCTTACCAGGGGGGGACTATGGCTACACCTTC. V and J are TRBV7-9 and TRBJ1-2; TRBD1 matches 7 bases. J was trimmed by 3 bases and V by 2 bases; bases with no gene match: 3. The CDR3 extends over 14 amino acids. Germline V gives CDR1 SEHNR, CDR2 FQNEAQ (reference sequence). Using reference TRBV7-9 and TRBJ1-2 for the parts outside the CDR3, the full variable domain is DTGVSQNPRHKITKRGQNVTFRCDPISEHNRLYWYRQTLGQGPEFLTYFQNEAQLEKSRLLSDRFSAERPKGSFSTLEIQRTEQGDSAMYLCASSLPGGDYGYTFGSGTRLTVV.

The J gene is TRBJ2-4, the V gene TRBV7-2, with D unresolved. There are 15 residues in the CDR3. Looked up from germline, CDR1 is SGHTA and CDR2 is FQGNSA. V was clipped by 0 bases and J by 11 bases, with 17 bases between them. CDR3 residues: CASSLARVQESVQYF. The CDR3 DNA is TGTGCCAGCAGCTTAGCCCGGGTTCAAGAAAGCGTTCAGTACTTC.

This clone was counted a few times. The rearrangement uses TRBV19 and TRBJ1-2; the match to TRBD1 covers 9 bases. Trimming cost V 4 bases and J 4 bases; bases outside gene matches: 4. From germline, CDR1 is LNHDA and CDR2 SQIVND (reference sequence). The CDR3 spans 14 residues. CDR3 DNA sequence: TGTGCCAGTAGTACGACAGGGGGAACCTATGGCTACACCTTC. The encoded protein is CASSTTGGTYGYTF.

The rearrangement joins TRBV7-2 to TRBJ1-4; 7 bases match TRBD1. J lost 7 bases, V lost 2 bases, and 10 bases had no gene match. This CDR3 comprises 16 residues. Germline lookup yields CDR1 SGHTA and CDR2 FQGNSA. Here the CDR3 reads CASSLFPDRVGEKLFF. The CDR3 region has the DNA TGTGCCAGCAGCTTATTCCCAGACAGGGTTGGTGAAAAACTGTTTTTT.

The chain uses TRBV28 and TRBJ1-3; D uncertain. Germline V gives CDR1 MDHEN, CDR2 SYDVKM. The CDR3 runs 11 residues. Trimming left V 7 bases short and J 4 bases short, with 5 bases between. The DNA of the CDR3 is TGTGCCAGCACCCAAGGAAACACCATATATTTT. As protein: CASTQGNTIYF.

The CDR3 nucleotides are TGTGCCAGCAGCCAAGAGGCGGGAGAAGGGGGGTACGAGCAGTACGTC. Translating it yields CASSQEAGEGGYEQYV. The chain couples TRBV4-2 to TRBJ2-7, with D possibly TRBD2 on 7 matching bases. Germline V gene sequence: CDR1 LGHNA, CDR2 YNFKEQ. The CDR3 covers 16 residues. Trimming removed 0 bases at V and 4 bases at J, with 16 bases between.

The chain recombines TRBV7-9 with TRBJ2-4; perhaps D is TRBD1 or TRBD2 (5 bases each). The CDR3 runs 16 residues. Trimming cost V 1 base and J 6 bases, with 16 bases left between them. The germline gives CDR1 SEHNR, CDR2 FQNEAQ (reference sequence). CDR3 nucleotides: TGTGCCAGCAGCTTAGGCGACTGGGGCCGGGGAAACATTCAGTACTTC. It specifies CASSLGDWGRGNIQYF.